Given below is one TCR beta chain in context. The sample holds one count of this clone. Its antigen target is currently unknown. The sample holds no much larger clone one base away, and base qualities are not on file. The germline V gene sets CDR1 to MNHEY and CDR2 to SVGAGI. Including cysteine and phenylalanine, the CDR3 has 15 amino acids. Only the CDR3 DNA is retained, 45 bases long and in frame from the first base. At the junction V is shortened by 3 bases and J by 7 bases, with 15 bases in between. These data come from a study of radiation and T cells in renal cell carcinoma (dated by TCRdb to the early 2020s). A note on the overall study: In total, roughly 52 samples, comprising around 25 tumors and around 27 peripheral blood samples, were subjected to TCR beta sequencing. The final blood draw was performed at 4 weeks after radiation, at the same time as nephrectomy. Across all 53 samples, several million unique CDR3 nucleotide sequences, encoding 2,658,974 unique CDR3 amino acid sequences, were identified.

The sample's time point label is to be understood as: blood 4 weeks post-SBRT, at nephrectomy. Interpreted using the paper, the treatment or condition label stands for: 15 Gy SBRT to primary tumor, nephrectomy 4 weeks later. The samples were drawn from a clinical trial, where primary renal cell carcinomas were treated with 15 Gy of stereotactic body radiation therapy and then removed by nephrectomy 4 weeks afterward. To follow tumor-enriched clonotypes, peripheral blood was collected serially from radiation-treated patients at baseline and again at 2 weeks and 4 weeks after SBRT. Renal cell carcinoma with clear cell pathology was present in all patients. Genomic DNA for TCR sequencing was prepared using the QIAamp DNA Blood Mini Kit (Qiagen). Samples were included in the analyses only if all quality control checks were passed. Following the manufacturer's recommendations, the immunoSEQ kit was used to generate TCR beta libraries from genomic DNA. To prepare libraries, a first multiplex PCR with proprietary primers was run, followed by a second PCR that added unique barcodes, and a bead cleanup was done after each round. A positive control reaction and a negative control reaction, both provided in the kit, were run with every batch of samples. The final libraries were assessed on an Agilent 4200 TapeStation D1000 ScreenTape, pooled by volume, and quantified by qPCR. An Illumina NextSeq500 fitted with a MidOutput 150-cycle cartridge performed the sequencing, running 156 Read1 cycles and 15 Index1 cycles with the kit's custom primers. The pooled library was loaded at approximately 1 pM with an approximately 21% PhiX control spike-in. The paper's processing steps were these. The vendor-processed data were analyzed in R, and a clonotype was defined as all T cells that share the same CDR3 nucleotide sequence. In the clone abundance analyses, frequencies were normalized to the 10,000 most abundant clones in each sample. Before analysis, public T cell clones were removed, and these numbered fewer than six per sample on average. Tumor-enriched clonotypes and baseline blood-enriched clonotypes were defined as those with an abundance difference of at least 32-fold between compartments. Clonotypes expanded or contracted between blood time points were identified with a beta-binomial differential abundance model. Similarity between tumor and blood repertoires was quantified using the Baroni-Urbani and Buser coefficient, and groups were compared with two-tailed Wilcoxon tests in R. TCRdb limited this immuneACCESS table to in-frame rearrangements with V and J called. A share of clones is missing; checked studies link under half to unresolved V genes, and the rest is unexplained. V and J calls and clone size are copied from that table; D and trimming were computed from the DNA. Present in this sample are under 100,000 clones, roughly 84% of which were seen just once. The biggest ten clones account for roughly 7.6% of the sample.

The research as a whole found: An increase in top tumor clonotypes in blood was observed from baseline to 2 weeks post-radiation, followed by contraction by 4 weeks, which was taken to suggest transient expansion of tumor-resident clones. Changes in the blood repertoire were not tracked past 4 weeks after treatment. Because the trial had a single-armed design, the trial could not examine how radiation dose or scheduling affected the TCR repertoire. Because no pretreatment tumor biopsies were available, whether clonotypes were present in the tumor at baseline could not be determined.

This specimen consisted of blood, obtained from a patient whose treatment included radiotherapy and nephrectomy. The clonotype was recovered from a man in his fifties or sixties with renal cell carcinoma. The rearranged chain carries TRBV6-5 and TRBJ2-2; the D gene assignment is ambiguous. The CDR3 here reads CASSYGFESGGELFF. In nucleotides, the sequence is TGTGCCAGCAGTTATGGTTTTGAGTCTGGCGGGGAGCTGTTTTTT.